The 30 T cell receptor beta chains reported below all come from one sample, sequenced in a study of OX40 agonist ivuxolimab in advanced cancers. TCRdb's table, derived via immunoSEQ multiplex PCR, lists solely in-frame clones and lacks some. Among approximately 70,000 clones listed, roughly 85% were seen once. The specimen comprised CD4+ or CD8+ T cells sorted from blood, sampled in a trial of the OX40 agonist ivuxolimab. The source is an adult with an advanced solid tumor such as melanoma, head and neck, liver or kidney cancer.

This clone was seen a handful of times. The chain links TRBV9 to TRBJ2-1, with D possibly matching TRBD2 (9 bases). Looked up from germline, CDR1 is SGDLS and CDR2 is YYNGEE. With 4 bases removed from V and 2 bases from J, the gap between germline ends came to 16 bases. The CDR3 runs to 16 residues. The CDR3 DNA reads TGTGCCAGCAGCCCAGGGGGCGGGGGGGCCTACAATGAGCAGTTCTTC. Translating gives CASSPGGGGAYNEQFF.

This clone was detected only once. This rearrangement joins TRBV27 to TRBJ2-2; 7 nucleotides agree with TRBD1. CDR3 length: 17 amino acids. Germline CDR1 is MNHEY and CDR2 is SMNVEV (reference sequence). V lost 6 bases to trimming and J lost 3 bases; unmatched junction nucleotides: 13. CDR3 amino acids: CASRPQTGTAYTGELFF. The CDR3 nucleotides are TGTGCCAGCAGGCCTCAAACCGGGACAGCATACACCGGGGAGCTGTTTTTT.

The chain employs TRBV6-1 and TRBJ2-3; 7 nucleotides align to TRBD1. This CDR3 spans 15 amino acids. Trimming removed 4 bases from V and 2 bases from J; junction bases left unmatched: 6. Germline V gene data show CDR1 as MNHNS and CDR2 as SASEGT. The chain's CDR3 is CASSARTGDTDTQYF. The CDR3 nucleotides read TGTGCCAGCAGTGCCAGGACAGGAGACACAGATACGCAGTATTTT.

The CDR3 nucleotides are TGTGCCAGCAGTCCTAACCGTTATGGCTACACCTTC. Translation: CASSPNRYGYTF. This rearrangement joins TRBV28 to TRBJ1-2; D remains unclear. The V gene lost 5 bases and the J gene lost 5 bases, with 9 bases spanning the gap. This CDR3 region has 12 residues. Germline CDR1 reads MDHEN; CDR2 reads SYDVKM.

The J gene is TRBJ2-2, the V gene TRBV5-4; D ambiguous. The V gene lost 2 bases and the J gene lost 2 bases, with 10 bases spanning the gap. The length of the CDR3 is 15 residues. Per the germline V gene, CDR1 is SGHNT and CDR2 is YYREEE (reference sequence). The CDR3 loop reads CASSLGLDNTGELFF. The CDR3 coding sequence is TGTGCCAGCAGCTTAGGGCTAGATAACACCGGGGAGCTGTTTTTT.

CDR3 sequence reads: CASSYLAGGLDTQYF. The DNA of the CDR3 is TGTGCCAGCAGTTACCTAGCGGGGGGTTTAGATACGCAGTATTTT. The genes are TRBV6-5 and TRBJ2-3, with TRBD2 matching 11 bases. The CDR3 totals 15 residues. V shed 2 bases and J 5 bases; nucleotides not matched to a gene: 3. CDR1 is MNHEY and CDR2 is SVGAGI in the germline V gene.

This sequence joins TRBV30 and TRBJ1-2; 7 bases align to TRBD1. V lost 8 bases and J lost 3; bases outside the gene matches: 12. Germline assignment: CDR1 GTSNPN and CDR2 SVGIG (reference sequence). The CDR3 has 14 amino acids. CDR3 protein: CAANPLGGDYGYTF. CDR3 nucleotide sequence: TGTGCCGCGAATCCTCTAGGGGGCGACTATGGCTACACCTTC. The full variable domain, with the rest looked up from reference TRBV30 and TRBJ1-2, is SQTIHQWPATLVQPVGSPLSLECTVEGTSNPNLYWYRQAAGRGLQLLFYSVGIGQISSEVPQNLSASRPQDRQFILSSKKLLLSDSGFYLCAANPLGGDYGYTFGSGTRLTVV.

DNA of the CDR3: TGTGCCACTAGGGACGGACAAAATCAGCCCCAGCATTTT. Protein sequence: CATRDGQNQPQHF. The V call is TRBV19, the J call TRBJ1-5; possible D gene TRBD1, 5 bases. The CDR3 length is 13 residues. Germline V lookup: CDR1 LNHDA, CDR2 SQIVND (reference sequence). Trimming shortened V by 10 bases and J by 4 bases, and 14 bases separated the two germline ends.

The genes are TRBV20-1 and TRBJ2-3, with D unclear. The CDR3 sequence is 10 residues long. Germline-derived CDR1 and CDR2 are DFQATT and SNEGSKA (reference sequence). V was trimmed by 4 bases and J by 2 bases, leaving 1 base between them. The CDR3 region is CSATTDTQYF. DNA for the CDR3: TGCAGTGCTACCACAGATACGCAGTATTTT.

The chain uses TRBV11-3 and TRBJ1-6; D is perhaps TRBD1 (5 bases). The CDR3 runs 16 residues. Germline values: CDR1 SGHNT, CDR2 YENEEA. V was trimmed by 0 bases and J by 7 bases, leaving 13 bases between them. The CDR3 protein is CASSLDPTGANSPLHF. CDR3 sequence (DNA): TGTGCCAGCAGCTTAGATCCCACAGGAGCAAATTCACCCCTCCACTTT.

In nucleotides, the CDR3 is TGTGCCAGCAGCTTTTCGGGCAGCGCCCACTCTGGAAACACCATATATTTT. This gives the protein CASSFSGSAHSGNTIYF. The chain joins TRBV7-9 to TRBJ1-3, with unresolved D. Trimming removed 3 bases at V and 0 bases at J, with 15 bases between. CDR1 and CDR2 from the germline V gene are SEHNR and FQNEAQ (reference sequence). CDR3 size: 17 residues.

The gene calls are TRBV2 and TRBJ2-2; possible D gene TRBD1, 6 bases. The CDR3 spans 15 residues. Deletions cut 4 bases from V and 3 bases from J, with 12 bases between. Germline values: CDR1 SNHLY, CDR2 FYNNEI. The CDR3 sequence: CASSVLTGDTGELFF. DNA for the CDR3: TGTGCCAGCAGTGTGTTGACAGGAGACACCGGGGAGCTGTTTTTT. The complete variable domain, with remaining parts taken from reference TRBV2 and TRBJ2-2, reads EPEVTQTPSHQVTQMGQEVILRCVPISNHLYFYWYRQILGQKVEFLVSFYNNEISEKSEIFDDQFSVERPDGSNFTLKIRSTKLEDSAMYFCASSVLTGDTGELFFGEGSRLTVL.

This chain joins TRBV4-2 and TRBJ2-3, with D perhaps TRBD1 (5 bases). The germline V gene encodes CDR1 LGHNA and CDR2 YNFKEQ. Trimming took off 2 bases at V and 5 bases at J, with 11 bases between the two ends. CDR3 length: 14 amino acids. The chain's CDR3 is CASSQRTQGDTQYF. Here the CDR3 DNA reads TGTGCCAGCAGCCAAAGGACCCAGGGAGATACGCAGTATTTT.

The chain uses TRBV7-2 and TRBJ2-7, with D perhaps matching TRBD1 (5 bases). The CDR3 has 12 amino acids. Germline CDR1 reads SGHTA; CDR2 reads FQGNSA. V lost 5 bases and J lost 2, with 7 bases in between. The CDR3 spells CASSQGAYEQYF. The CDR3 nucleotides read TGTGCCAGCAGCCAGGGCGCCTACGAGCAGTACTTC.

This clone was detected once. V and J are TRBV5-1 and TRBJ1-2; a possible D gene is TRBD1 (6 bases). V lost 0 bases and J 2 bases, leaving 11 bases between the germline ends. Germline V CDR1 and CDR2: SGHRS, YFSETQ. The CDR3 spans 15 residues. CDR3 sequence reads: CASSLAGEGNYGYTF. DNA for the CDR3: TGCGCCAGCAGCTTGGCAGGGGAAGGGAACTATGGCTACACCTTC.

This chain joins TRBV19 and TRBJ2-2, with TRBD1 as a possible D gene (6 bases). Per germline, CDR1 LNHDA and CDR2 SQIVND (reference sequence). CDR3 size: 15 residues. The ends were cut back, 3 bases at V and 6 bases at J, with 14 bases in the middle. The CDR3 protein is CASSIRPGAAGELFF. CDR3 bases: TGTGCCAGTAGTATCAGGCCAGGGGCGGCCGGGGAGCTGTTTTTT.

This chain joins TRBV29-1 and TRBJ2-5; D might be TRBD2 (5 bases). Trimming took 7 bases from V and 3 from J, leaving 15 bases between them. The CDR3 sequence is 13 residues long. The germline CDR1 and CDR2 sequences are SQVTM and ANQGSEA. The CDR3, as DNA: TGCAGCGCCCGGGGATGGGCAGAAGAGACCCAGTACTTC. Its translation: CSARGWAEETQYF.

This chain joins TRBV21-1 and TRBJ2-5. TRBV21-1 is labeled a pseudogene. The CDR3 is 15 amino acids. The CDR3 DNA follows: TGTGCCAGCAGTGATGGCTACACTTTCTCTGAGACCCAGTACTTC. Its protein product is CASSDGYTFSETQYF.

Only a few counts were recorded for this clone. V usage is TRBV18 and J usage is TRBJ1-5, with D unclear. Trimming took off 2 bases at V and 7 bases at J, with 9 bases between the two ends. CDR3 length: 13 amino acids. Germline lookup yields CDR1 KGHSH and CDR2 LQKENI. DNA of the CDR3: TGTGCCAGCTCACCAGGGGAAGGCCAGCCCCAGCATTTT. It encodes CASSPGEGQPQHF.

V gene TRBV28 combines with J gene TRBJ1-4; D is unresolved. Germline lookup yields CDR1 MDHEN and CDR2 SYDVKM. The CDR3 sequence is 15 residues long. V was clipped by 3 bases and J by 0 bases, with 8 bases between them. The CDR3 DNA follows: TGTGCCAGCAGTTTGGGCGGCGCAACTAATGAAAAACTGTTTTTT. This gives the protein CASSLGGATNEKLFF.

The J gene is TRBJ2-4, the V gene TRBV14, with a tentative D call TRBD2 (6 bases). Germline V gene sequence: CDR1 SGHDN, CDR2 FVKESK. Trimming took 0 bases from V and 6 from J, leaving 9 bases between them. The CDR3 spans 14 residues. The CDR3: CASSQDFGGNIQYF. In DNA form, the CDR3 reads TGTGCCAGCAGCCAAGATTTCGGGGGAAACATTCAGTACTTC.

The V gene is TRBV29-1, the J gene TRBJ1-2, with D possibly being TRBD1 (5 bases). Trimming took 0 bases from V and 1 from J, leaving 12 bases between them. Looked up from germline, CDR1 is SQVTM and CDR2 is ANQGSEA. This CDR3 contains 15 residues. The CDR3 sequence is CSVEDTGRSNYGYTF. The CDR3 DNA follows: TGCAGCGTTGAAGATACGGGACGGAGTAACTATGGCTACACCTTC.

CDR3 sequence: CASSLDGTSINEQFF. In DNA form, the CDR3 reads TGTGCCAGCAGCCTAGATGGGACTAGTATTAATGAGCAGTTCTTC. The chain couples TRBV7-2 to TRBJ2-1; 8 nucleotides agree with TRBD2. Germline V gene sequence: CDR1 SGHTA, CDR2 FQGNSA. The ends lost 5 bases at V and 7 bases at J; junction bases unmatched: 10. This CDR3 spans 15 amino acids. The variable domain in full, with the rest retrieved from reference TRBV7-2 and TRBJ2-1, is GAGVSQSPSNKVTEKGKDVELRCDPISGHTALYWYRQSLGQGLEFLIYFQGNSAPDKSGLPSDRFSAERTGGSVSTLTIQRTQQEDSAVYLCASSLDGTSINEQFFGPGTRLTVL.

In this sample, this clone turned up a few times. V usage is TRBV14 and J usage is TRBJ1-1, with no clear D. Germline CDR1 and CDR2: SGHDN and FVKESK. The CDR3 has 13 residues. Trimming removed 2 bases from V and 0 bases from J, with 4 bases in between. The CDR3 DNA sequence: TGTGCCAGCAGCCAATATATGAACACTGAAGCTTTCTTT. Its protein is CASSQYMNTEAFF.

This chain uses TRBV7-9 with TRBJ1-4; D call uncertain. The V gene's germline CDR1 is SEHNR and CDR2 FQNEAQ (reference sequence). There are 13 residues in the CDR3. V lost 10 bases and J 3 bases, leaving 12 bases between the germline ends. This chain's CDR3 is CAILNPPNEKLFF. In nucleotides, the CDR3 is TGTGCCATCCTAAATCCGCCTAATGAAAAACTGTTTTTT.

The chain joins TRBV2 to TRBJ2-2, with D possibly TRBD2 on 6 matching bases. Deletions cut 6 bases from V and 4 bases from J, with 12 bases between. The CDR3 is 14 amino acids. CDR1 is SNHLY, CDR2 FYNNEI, per germline. Here the CDR3 reads CASRTSSGTGELFF. CDR3 nucleotides: TGTGCCAGCAGGACTAGTTCGGGCACCGGGGAGCTGTTTTTT.

The rearrangement joins TRBV28 to TRBJ1-5; TRBD1 matches 7 bases. Germline lookup yields CDR1 MDHEN and CDR2 SYDVKM. With V trimmed by 6 bases and J by 4 bases, 6 bases remained unmatched. The CDR3 runs 14 residues. CDR3 bases: TGTGCCAGCAGGACGACAGGGAATAATCAGCCCCAGCATTTT. Its protein is CASRTTGNNQPQHF.

V is TRBV19 and J is TRBJ1-1, with 9 bases identical to TRBD1. V dropped 3 bases and J dropped 6; count of bases not matched to a gene: 11. From germline, CDR1 is LNHDA and CDR2 SQIVND (reference sequence). This CDR3 spans 16 amino acids. As DNA, the CDR3 is TGTGCCAGTAGTATCCAAACCGGGACAGGGTCCGCTGAAGCTTTCTTT. Amino acid sequence: CASSIQTGTGSAEAFF.

This sequence joins TRBV30 and TRBJ2-1; 7 nucleotides align to TRBD1. The V gene end was trimmed by 2 bases and the J gene end by 7 bases; junction bases not matched to a gene: 8. From germline, CDR1 is GTSNPN and CDR2 SVGIG (reference sequence). This CDR3 has 14 residues. DNA of the CDR3: TGTGCCTGGAGTCCGGGACAGTTCAGAAATGAGCAGTTCTTC. Amino acid sequence: CAWSPGQFRNEQFF.

The rearrangement joins TRBV19 to TRBJ1-3; D gene unclear. The CDR3 is 14 residues long. The germline V gene has CDR1 LNHDA and CDR2 SQIVND (reference sequence). V lost 2 bases, J lost 0 bases, and 5 bases lay in between. CDR3 bases: TGTGCCAGTAGTATATCTAGCTCTGGAAACACCATATATTTT. Its protein product is CASSISSSGNTIYF.